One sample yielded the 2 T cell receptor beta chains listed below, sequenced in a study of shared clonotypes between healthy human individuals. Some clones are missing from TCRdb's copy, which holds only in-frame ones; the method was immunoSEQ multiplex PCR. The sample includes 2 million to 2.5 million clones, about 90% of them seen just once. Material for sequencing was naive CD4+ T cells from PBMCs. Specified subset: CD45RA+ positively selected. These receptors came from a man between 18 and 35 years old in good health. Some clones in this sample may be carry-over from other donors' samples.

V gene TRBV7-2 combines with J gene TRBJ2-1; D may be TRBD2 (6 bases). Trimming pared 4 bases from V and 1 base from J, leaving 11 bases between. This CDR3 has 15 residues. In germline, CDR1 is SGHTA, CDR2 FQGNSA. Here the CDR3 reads CASSWRVLSYNEQFF. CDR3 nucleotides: TGTGCCAGCAGCTGGAGGGTTCTATCCTACAATGAGCAGTTCTTC.

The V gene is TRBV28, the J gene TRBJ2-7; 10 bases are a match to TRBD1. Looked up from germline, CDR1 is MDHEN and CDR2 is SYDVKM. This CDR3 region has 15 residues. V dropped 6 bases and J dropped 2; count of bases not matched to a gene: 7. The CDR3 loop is CASSPTGGAPYEQYF. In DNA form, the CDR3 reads TGTGCCAGCAGCCCGACAGGGGGCGCCCCCTACGAGCAGTACTTC. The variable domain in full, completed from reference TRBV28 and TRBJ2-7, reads DVKVTQSSRYLVKRTGEKVFLECVQDMDHENMFWYRQDPGLGLRLIYFSYDVKMKEKGDIPEGYSVSREKKERFSLILESASTNQTSMYLCASSPTGGAPYEQYFGPGTRLTVT.